These 9 T cell receptor beta chains originate from one sample sequenced in a study of cytomegalovirus exposure and HLA in healthy donors. Primers included in the PCR were 60 Vbeta and 13 Jbeta primers. Using immunoSEQ multiplex PCR, the repertoire was profiled, and TCRdb retains in-frame clones only, with some absent. The sample carries about 130,000 clones, around three quarters recorded once. Material: PBMCs. These receptors were taken from a man younger than 40 in good health and CMV-seronegative.

The genes are TRBV6-5 and TRBJ2-1; D might be TRBD2 (5 bases). This CDR3 contains 15 residues. V was shortened by 3 bases and J by 5 bases, with 14 bases between the two germline ends. Per the germline V gene, CDR1 is MNHEY and CDR2 is SVGAGI. The chain's CDR3 is CASSYGVLANNEQFF. The CDR3 nucleotides read TGTGCCAGCAGTTATGGGGTTCTAGCAAACAATGAGCAGTTCTTC.

The rearrangement joins TRBV27 to TRBJ1-1, with a weak D call TRBD1 (5 bases). Trimming removed 8 bases at V and 4 bases at J, with 11 bases between. This CDR3 has 12 amino acids. The germline V gene encodes CDR1 MNHEY and CDR2 SMNVEV (reference sequence). CDR3 loop: CASGTGGTEAFF. CDR3 DNA sequence: TGTGCCAGCGGGACGGGGGGCACTGAAGCTTTCTTT.

To note about this clone: One junction end does not reproduce the germline sequence, and a read error may be involved. V gene TRBV7-9 combines with J gene TRBJ1-5; 7 bases line up with TRBD1. Germline CDR1 is SEHNR and CDR2 is FQNEAQ (reference sequence). This CDR3 contains 15 residues. The CDR3 loop reads CASSNTDRFGQPQNF. For the CDR3, the DNA is TGTGCCAGCAGCAATACGGACAGGTTTGGTCAGCCCCAGAATTTT. The variable domain in full, completed from reference TRBV7-9 and TRBJ1-5, reads DTGVSQNPRHKITKRGQNVTFRCDPISEHNRLYWYRQTLGQGPEFLTYFQNEAQLEKSRLLSDRFSAERPKGSFSTLEIQRTEQGDSAMYLCASSNTDRFGQPQNFGDGTRLSIL.

This clone was seen a single time. This chain links TRBV6-4 with TRBJ2-3; 7 bases match TRBD2. Germline V CDR1 and CDR2: MRHNA, SNTAGT. The CDR3 totals 16 residues. The V gene end was trimmed by 0 bases and the J gene end by 0 bases; junction bases not matched to a gene: 3. The CDR3 here is CASSDSWEGSTDTQYF. As DNA, the CDR3 is TGTGCCAGCAGTGACTCGTGGGAGGGAAGCACAGATACGCAGTATTTT.

This clone was observed a single time. V gene TRBV27 combines with J gene TRBJ2-3, with TRBD2 matching over 11 bases. Germline V gene data show CDR1 as MNHEY and CDR2 as SMNVEV (reference sequence). Trimming at V came to 5 bases and at J to 3 bases, leaving 19 bases not matched to a gene. The CDR3 loop spans 20 amino acids. The chain's CDR3 is CASSPLTSGRGFGTTDTQYF. CDR3 coding DNA: TGTGCCAGCAGTCCACTTACTAGCGGGAGAGGGTTTGGGACAACAGATACGCAGTATTTT.

This chain connects TRBV9 to TRBJ1-3, with D possibly matching TRBD1 (6 bases). This CDR3 is 14 amino acids long. V shed 3 bases and J shed 4 bases, with 11 bases lying between them. The germline gives CDR1 SGDLS, CDR2 YYNGEE. This chain's CDR3 is CASSANRAGNTIYF. The CDR3 DNA is TGTGCCAGCAGCGCAAACAGGGCCGGAAACACCATATATTTT.

J is TRBJ1-1 and V is TRBV15, with D perhaps matching TRBD1 (5 bases). Looked up from germline, CDR1 is LNHNV and CDR2 is YYDKDF (reference sequence). The V gene lost 7 bases and the J gene lost 3 bases, with 15 bases spanning the gap. The CDR3 sequence is 14 residues long. As DNA, the CDR3 is TGTGCCACCACTATGGGGGGGGAATACACTGAAGCTTTCTTT. Translation: CATTMGGEYTEAFF.

The chain uses TRBV7-9 and TRBJ1-1; D may be TRBD1 (5 bases). V lost 8 bases to trimming and J lost 3 bases, with 13 bases between them. Germline V gene sequence: CDR1 SEHNR, CDR2 FQNEAQ (reference sequence). The CDR3 totals 13 residues. CDR3 in amino acids: CASFPGGYTEAFF. The CDR3 DNA is TGTGCCAGCTTTCCTGGGGGGTACACTGAAGCTTTCTTT.

This clone occurred once. This chain connects TRBV19 to TRBJ1-2, with D perhaps matching TRBD1 (5 bases). The CDR3 is made up of 15 amino acids. Per germline, CDR1 LNHDA and CDR2 SQIVND (reference sequence). The ends were cut back, 6 bases at V and 2 bases at J, with 16 bases in the middle. This CDR3 is CASRPGEQTNYGYTF. The CDR3 DNA is TGTGCCAGTAGGCCGGGGGAGCAGACGAACTATGGCTACACCTTC.